Included here is one TCR beta chain sequence, with context. TCRdb re-analysed the RT-PCR reads in MiXCR, keeping a single row per CDR3 protein. The sample lists roughly 940,000 distinct CDR3 sequences, about a sixth occurring once. The V segment lost 0 bases and the J segment 4 bases; nucleotides outside the gene matches: 8. CDR1 is DFQATT and CDR2 is SNEGSKA in the germline V gene (reference sequence). CDR3 length: 16 residues. The data are from a study of patients and donors after allogeneic stem cell transplantation. The source of this sequence is a human donor who was either an allogeneic HSCT recipient or a stem cell or donor lymphocyte infusion donor (not recorded which). It is not recorded whose cells these are; they may come from a transplant donor. This chain links TRBV20-1 with TRBJ2-3, with 9 bases aligning to TRBD2. Specimen: blood, either unsorted or a sorted T cell fraction (not recorded which). The CDR3 protein is CSARDLRGRGSDTQYF. CDR3 sequence (DNA): TGCAGTGCTAGAGATCTCCGCGGGAGGGGTTCAGATACGCAGTATTTT.